The clone carrying this T cell receptor (beta chain) was seen a handful of times. Its antigen is unidentified. The CDR3 consists of 16 residues. Germline V CDR1 and CDR2: MNHEY, SVGAGI. Trimming took off 4 bases at V and 0 bases at J, with 12 bases between the two ends. TCRdb reprocessed the RT-PCR reads via MiXCR and lists one record per CDR3 protein. The sample lists hundreds of thousands of distinct CDR3 sequences, around 13% seen once, with 5.5% to 7% in the top ten. This record belongs to a study of response to subunit inactivated influenza vaccine. Study-wide results and limits: Authors suggested each seasonal flu vaccination may recruit only limited numbers of new T cells.

This chain connects TRBV6-5 to TRBJ1-4, with D perhaps matching TRBD1 (6 bases). The specimen comprised PBMCs from blood, sampled less than 15 days before vaccination. The origin of this receptor is a man aged 50 to 60 who received an inactivated influenza vaccine. CDR3 loop: CASSFTSGATNEKLFF. The CDR3 DNA is TGTGCCAGCAGTTTCACGTCAGGGGCAACTAATGAAAAACTGTTTTTT.